This entry lists 15 T cell receptor beta chains sequenced from one sample in a study of CD8+CD57+ T cells in acquired aplastic anemia. It was genomic DNA that served as the template for profiling TCR beta VDJ and CDR3. Each CDR3 protein gets one entry after TCRdb re-called the reads with MiXCR. The sample lists roughly 180,000 distinct CDR3 sequences; around half were seen once. Input material: sorted CD4+, CD8+, or CD8+CD57+ T cells (not recorded which) from PBMCs. The receptors shown here come from a human donor in good health.

This clonotype appeared a single time. This chain links TRBV5-1 with TRBJ2-2, with D uncertain. Germline CDR1 is SGHRS and CDR2 is YFSETQ. The CDR3 spans 15 residues. The V end was cut by 0 bases, the J end by 4 bases, with 10 bases between. CDR3 bases: TGCGCCAGCAGCTTGGATGGGTTTCGCACCGGGGAGCTGTTTTTT. Encoded protein: CASSLDGFRTGELFF.

The chain recombines TRBV24-1 with TRBJ2-7, with D perhaps matching TRBD2 (7 bases). CDR3 length: 15 residues. Trimming removed 6 bases from V and 4 bases from J, with 18 bases in between. The germline V gene has CDR1 KGHDR and CDR2 SFDVKD. CDR3 region: CATSSTGIGGYEQYF. The CDR3 DNA follows: TGTGCCACCAGTAGTACAGGGATCGGGGGGTACGAGCAGTACTTC.

This chain links TRBV18 with TRBJ1-1; D ambiguous. CDR1 is KGHSH, CDR2 LQKENI, per germline. Trimming took 5 bases from V and 0 from J, leaving 10 bases between them. The CDR3 totals 14 residues. Written as DNA, the CDR3 is TGTGCCAGCTCAGGGGAAAGCCTGAACACTGAAGCTTTCTTT. Protein: CASSGESLNTEAFF.

This clonotype appeared many times. The V and J genes are TRBV7-8 and TRBJ2-5, with TRBD2 as a possible D gene (6 bases). CDR1 SGHVS and CDR2 FQNEAQ come from the germline V gene. This CDR3 spans 15 amino acids. Trimming shortened V by 2 bases and J by 3 bases, and 13 bases separated the two germline ends. The CDR3 bases are TGTGCCAGCAGCTTAAGCGGGCCATGGAAAGAGACCCAGTACTTC. As protein: CASSLSGPWKETQYF.

This clonotype was picked up many times. The chain uses TRBV19 and TRBJ1-2; D is unresolved. The germline V gene has CDR1 LNHDA and CDR2 SQIVND (reference sequence). The V end lost 4 bases, the J end lost 1 base, and 10 bases lay between the germline ends. The CDR3 consists of 14 residues. In DNA, the CDR3 is TGTGCCAGTAGTACGCACAGCCGTAACTATGGCTACACCTTC. Protein: CASSTHSRNYGYTF.

Ten or more counts support this clonotype. The chain is built from TRBV5-4 and TRBJ1-6, with TRBD1 matching over 8 bases. J was trimmed by 7 bases and V by 4 bases; bases with no gene match: 7. This CDR3 is 15 amino acids long. Germline CDR1 is SGHNT and CDR2 is YYREEE (reference sequence). The CDR3 DNA reads TGTGCCAGCAGCGTCCGGACAGGGCCCAATTCACCCCTCCACTTT. It yields the protein CASSVRTGPNSPLHF. Combining the CDR3 with reference TRBV5-4 and TRBJ1-6 gives the whole variable domain ETGVTQSPTHLIKTRGQQVTLRCSSQSGHNTVSWYQQALGQGPQFIFQYYREEENGRGNFPPRFSGLQFPNYSSELNVNALELDDSALYLCASSVRTGPNSPLHFGNGTRLTVT.

The genes are TRBV9 and TRBJ1-1; 7 nucleotides match TRBD1. The junction had 8 bases not matched to a gene; V was cut back by 2 bases and J by 4 bases. Germline CDR1 and CDR2: SGDLS and YYNGEE. This CDR3 region has 15 residues. As DNA, the CDR3 is TGTGCCAGCAGCGTTATCGGAGGGGGCTCCACTGAAGCTTTCTTT. Its protein is CASSVIGGGSTEAFF.

The chain uses TRBV7-2 and TRBJ1-6; 8 positions agree with TRBD1. This CDR3 comprises 13 residues. Trimming cost V 6 bases and J 7 bases; bases outside gene matches: 2. The V gene's germline CDR1 is SGHTA and CDR2 FQGNSA. The CDR3 is CASSGQGNSPLHF. CDR3 nucleotide sequence: TGTGCCAGCAGTGGACAGGGAAATTCACCCCTCCACTTT.

This clonotype was seen repeatedly, ten times or more. The chain uses TRBV20-1 and TRBJ2-3, with 10 bases fitting TRBD2. The CDR3 runs 15 residues. Germline V gene lookup returns CDR1 DFQATT and CDR2 SNEGSKA (reference sequence). The junction had 5 bases not matched to a gene; V was cut back by 3 bases and J by 2 bases. CDR3 sequence reads: CSARVGLAATDTQYF. The CDR3 coding sequence is TGCAGTGCTAGGGTAGGACTAGCGGCCACAGATACGCAGTATTTT.

This clonotype has only a few counts. A much larger clone lies a single base off, so this may be a read error. The rearrangement links TRBV5-6 to TRBJ2-3; 8 positions match TRBD1. The CDR3 sequence is 15 residues long. Germline CDR1 SGHDT, CDR2 YYEEEE. Germline trimming cut 2 bases from V and 8 bases from J; bases unmatched to any gene: 10. The CDR3 nucleotides read TGTGCCAGCAGCTTTGGACAGGGATTAGCAGGTACGCAGTATTTT. Its translation: CASSFGQGLAGTQYF.

This clonotype showed up many times. In DNA, the CDR3 is TGTGCCAGCAACCCCACCGGCCCTAATGAAAAACTGTTTTTT. As protein: CASNPTGPNEKLFF. V gene TRBV2 combines with J gene TRBJ1-4, with D hard to call. V dropped 7 bases and J dropped 3 bases, with 12 bases sitting between them. CDR3 length equals 14 residues. Germline CDR1 SNHLY, CDR2 FYNNEI.

The gene calls are TRBV19 and TRBJ2-5; D not resolved. The V and J ends lost 5 bases and 4 bases respectively, with 14 bases between them. Germline CDR1 and CDR2: LNHDA and SQIVND (reference sequence). The CDR3 extends over 14 amino acids. The CDR3 protein is CASSPRSKGETQYF. The CDR3 DNA reads TGTGCCAGTAGTCCTAGGTCGAAAGGAGAGACCCAGTACTTC. The whole variable domain, remainder taken from reference TRBV19 and TRBJ2-5, is DGGITQSPKYLFRKEGQNVTLSCEQNLNHDAMYWYRQDPGQGLRLIYYSQIVNDFQKGDIAEGYSVSREKKESFPLTVTSAQKNPTAFYLCASSPRSKGETQYFGPGTRLLVL.

The chain combines TRBV7-9 with TRBJ1-4; D gene unclear. The V end was cut by 3 bases, the J end by 14 bases, with 16 bases between. From germline, CDR1 is SEHNR and CDR2 FQNEAQ (reference sequence). The CDR3 totals 13 residues. For the CDR3, the DNA is TGTGCCAGCAGCTTTGAATGGCGTGGTGAGCTGTTTTTT. Amino acids: CASSFEWRGELFF.

This clonotype was found many times. V and J are TRBV14 and TRBJ2-3; D gene ambiguous. The CDR3 consists of 14 residues. CDR1 is SGHDN, CDR2 FVKESK, per germline. V lost 0 bases to trimming and J lost 0 bases, with 4 bases between them. The CDR3 loop is CASSQDPSTDTQYF. The CDR3 DNA is TGTGCCAGCAGCCAAGACCCTAGCACAGATACGCAGTATTTT.

CDR3 DNA: TGCGCCACCTGGTTGTGGACAGGGAACTCTGGAAACACCATATATTTT. Protein sequence: CATWLWTGNSGNTIYF. The chain recombines TRBV10-1 with TRBJ1-3; 8 positions match TRBD1. Germline V CDR1 and CDR2: WNHNN, SYGVQD (reference sequence). V was clipped by 10 bases and J by 0 bases; unmatched bases: 11. This CDR3 has 16 amino acids.